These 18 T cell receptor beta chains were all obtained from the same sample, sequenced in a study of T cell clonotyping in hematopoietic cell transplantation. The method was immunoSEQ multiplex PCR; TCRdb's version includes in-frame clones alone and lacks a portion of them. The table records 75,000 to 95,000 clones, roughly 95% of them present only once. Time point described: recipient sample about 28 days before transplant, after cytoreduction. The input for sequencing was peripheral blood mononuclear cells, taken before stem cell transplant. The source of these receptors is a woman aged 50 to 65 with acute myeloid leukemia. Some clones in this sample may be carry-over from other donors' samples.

The CDR3 bases are TGTGCCAGCAGATCTAGCGGGAGAACGTCAGGTACGCAGTATTTT. Translated, it gives CASRSSGRTSGTQYF. The chain combines TRBV27 with TRBJ2-3, with 10 bases aligning to TRBD2. The V gene end was trimmed by 6 bases and the J gene end by 8 bases; junction bases not matched to a gene: 11. The CDR3 length is 15 residues. The germline gives CDR1 MNHEY, CDR2 SMNVEV (reference sequence).

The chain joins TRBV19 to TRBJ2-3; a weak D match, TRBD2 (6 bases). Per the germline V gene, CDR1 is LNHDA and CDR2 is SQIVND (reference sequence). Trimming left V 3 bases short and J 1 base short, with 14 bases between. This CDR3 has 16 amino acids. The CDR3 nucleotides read TGTGCCAGTAGTATGGTAGCGGCCGTGGGCACAGATACGCAGTATTTT. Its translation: CASSMVAAVGTDTQYF. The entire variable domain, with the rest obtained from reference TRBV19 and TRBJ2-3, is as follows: DGGITQSPKYLFRKEGQNVTLSCEQNLNHDAMYWYRQDPGQGLRLIYYSQIVNDFQKGDIAEGYSVSREKKESFPLTVTSAQKNPTAFYLCASSMVAAVGTDTQYFGPGTRLTVL.

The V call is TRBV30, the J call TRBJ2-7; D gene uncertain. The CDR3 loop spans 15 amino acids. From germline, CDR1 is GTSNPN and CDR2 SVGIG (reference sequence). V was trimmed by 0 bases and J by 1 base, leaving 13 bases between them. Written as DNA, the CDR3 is TGTGCCTGGAGTGTTATGTTCTCTGGGTCCTACGAGCAGTACTTC. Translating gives CAWSVMFSGSYEQYF.

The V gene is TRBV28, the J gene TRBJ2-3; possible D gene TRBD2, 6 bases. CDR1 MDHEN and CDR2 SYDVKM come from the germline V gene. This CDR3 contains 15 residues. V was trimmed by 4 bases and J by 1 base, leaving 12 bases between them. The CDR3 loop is CASSSPGAGTDTQYF. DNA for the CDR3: TGTGCCAGCAGTTCCCCGGGAGCGGGCACAGATACGCAGTATTTT.

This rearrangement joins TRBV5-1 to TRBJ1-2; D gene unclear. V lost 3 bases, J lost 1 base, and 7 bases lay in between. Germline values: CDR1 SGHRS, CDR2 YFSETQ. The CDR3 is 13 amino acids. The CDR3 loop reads CASSYANNYGYTF. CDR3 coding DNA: TGCGCCAGCAGCTATGCGAATAACTATGGCTACACCTTC.

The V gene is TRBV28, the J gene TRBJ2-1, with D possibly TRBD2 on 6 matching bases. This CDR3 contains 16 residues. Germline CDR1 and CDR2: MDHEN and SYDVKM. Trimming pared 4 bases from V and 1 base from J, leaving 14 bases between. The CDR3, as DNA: TGTGCCAGCAGTTCACGGGGACTCCTTTCCTACAATGAGCAGTTCTTC. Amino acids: CASSSRGLLSYNEQFF. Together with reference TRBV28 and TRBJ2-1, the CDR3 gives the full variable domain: DVKVTQSSRYLVKRTGEKVFLECVQDMDHENMFWYRQDPGLGLRLIYFSYDVKMKEKGDIPEGYSVSREKKERFSLILESASTNQTSMYLCASSSRGLLSYNEQFFGPGTRLTVL.

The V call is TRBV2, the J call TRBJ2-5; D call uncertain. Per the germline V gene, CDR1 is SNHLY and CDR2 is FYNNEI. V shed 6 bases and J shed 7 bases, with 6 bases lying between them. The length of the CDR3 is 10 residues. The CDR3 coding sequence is TGTGCCAGCAGCCGCAGGACCCAGTACTTC. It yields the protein CASSRRTQYF.

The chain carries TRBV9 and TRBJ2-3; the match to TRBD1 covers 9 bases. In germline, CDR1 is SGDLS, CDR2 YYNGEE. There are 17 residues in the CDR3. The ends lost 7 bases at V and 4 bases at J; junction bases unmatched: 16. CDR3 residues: CASSLFSDRGSPDTQYF. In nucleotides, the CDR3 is TGTGCCAGCTCCCTCTTTTCGGACAGGGGAAGTCCAGATACGCAGTATTTT.

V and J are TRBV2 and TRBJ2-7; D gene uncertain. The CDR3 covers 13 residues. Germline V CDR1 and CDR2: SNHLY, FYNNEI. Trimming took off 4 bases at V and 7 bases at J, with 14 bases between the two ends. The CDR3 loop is CASSGAGSLEQYF. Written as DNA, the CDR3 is TGTGCCAGCAGTGGGGCAGGCTCCTTGGAGCAGTACTTC. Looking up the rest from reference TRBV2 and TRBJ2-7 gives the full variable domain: EPEVTQTPSHQVTQMGQEVILRCVPISNHLYFYWYRQILGQKVEFLVSFYNNEISEKSEIFDDQFSVERPDGSNFTLKIRSTKLEDSAMYFCASSGAGSLEQYFGPGTRLTVT.

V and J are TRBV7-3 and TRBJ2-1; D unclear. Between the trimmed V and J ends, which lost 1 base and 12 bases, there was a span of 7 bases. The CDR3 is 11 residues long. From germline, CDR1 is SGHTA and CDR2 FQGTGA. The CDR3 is CASSLSQVQFF. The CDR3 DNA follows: TGTGCCAGCAGCTTAAGTCAGGTGCAGTTCTTC.

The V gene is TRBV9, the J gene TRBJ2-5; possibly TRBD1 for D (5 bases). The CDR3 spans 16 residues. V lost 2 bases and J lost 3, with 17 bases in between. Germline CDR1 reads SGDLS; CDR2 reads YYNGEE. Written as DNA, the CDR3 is TGTGCCAGCAGCGTTAATTCAGGGTTTGCCAAAGAGACCCAGTACTTC. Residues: CASSVNSGFAKETQYF.

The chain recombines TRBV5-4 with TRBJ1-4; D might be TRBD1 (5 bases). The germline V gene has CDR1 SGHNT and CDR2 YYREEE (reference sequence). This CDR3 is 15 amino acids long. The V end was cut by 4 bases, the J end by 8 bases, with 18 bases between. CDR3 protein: CASSIGLGLQEKLFF. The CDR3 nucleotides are TGTGCCAGCAGCATCGGATTGGGGCTCCAAGAAAAACTGTTTTTT.

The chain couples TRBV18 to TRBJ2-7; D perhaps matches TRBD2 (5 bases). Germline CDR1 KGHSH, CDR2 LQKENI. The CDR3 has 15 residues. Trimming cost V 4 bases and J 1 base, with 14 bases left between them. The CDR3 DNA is TGTGCCAGCTCACAGAACGGGGATTCTTCCTACGAGCAGTACTTC. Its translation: CASSQNGDSSYEQYF.

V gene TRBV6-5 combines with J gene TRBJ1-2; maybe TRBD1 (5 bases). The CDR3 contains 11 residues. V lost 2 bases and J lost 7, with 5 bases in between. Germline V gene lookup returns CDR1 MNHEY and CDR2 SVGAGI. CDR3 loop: CASSYGTGYTF. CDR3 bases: TGTGCCAGCAGTTACGGGACTGGCTACACCTTC.

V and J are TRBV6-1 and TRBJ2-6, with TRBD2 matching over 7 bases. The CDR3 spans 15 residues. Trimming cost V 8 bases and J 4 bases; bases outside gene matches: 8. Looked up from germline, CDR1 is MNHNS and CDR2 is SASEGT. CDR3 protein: CASQNGGSGANVLTF. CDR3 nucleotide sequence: TGTGCCAGCCAAAACGGGGGGTCCGGGGCCAACGTCCTGACTTTC.

Written as DNA, the CDR3 is TGCGCCAGCGAACCCCTGGGGGGGGATGGCTACACCTTC. This translates into CASEPLGGDGYTF. The V call is TRBV5-1, the J call TRBJ1-2, with D tentatively TRBD1 (5 bases). The CDR3 runs 13 residues. Germline lookup yields CDR1 SGHRS and CDR2 YFSETQ. Deletions cut 7 bases from V and 6 bases from J, with 16 bases between.

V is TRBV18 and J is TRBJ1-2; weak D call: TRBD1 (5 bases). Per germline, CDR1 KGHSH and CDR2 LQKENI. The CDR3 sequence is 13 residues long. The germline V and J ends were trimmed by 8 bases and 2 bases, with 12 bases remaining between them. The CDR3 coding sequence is TGTGCCAGCGGATTGACAGACAACTATGGCTACACCTTC. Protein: CASGLTDNYGYTF. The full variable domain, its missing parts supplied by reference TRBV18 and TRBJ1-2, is NAGVMQNPRHLVRRRGQEARLRCSPMKGHSHVYWYRQLPEEGLKFMVYLQKENIIDESGMPKERFSAEFPKEGPSILRIQQVVRGDSAAYFCASGLTDNYGYTFGSGTRLTVV.

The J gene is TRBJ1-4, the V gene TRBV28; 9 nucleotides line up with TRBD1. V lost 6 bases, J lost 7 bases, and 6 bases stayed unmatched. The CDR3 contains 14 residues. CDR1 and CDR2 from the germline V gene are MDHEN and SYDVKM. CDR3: CASRWDRDLEKLFF. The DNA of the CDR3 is TGTGCCAGCAGGTGGGACAGGGACCTTGAAAAACTGTTTTTT.